This T cell receptor beta chain comes out of a study of shared clonotypes between healthy human individuals. Within Nashville, Tennessee resided all donors, each a Caucasian adult. Worth noting for this clone: One base separates it from a far larger clone, so it is likely a read error.

Unsorted PBMC contributed approximately 300 ng DNA, around 30,000 T cell genomes, to each replicate PCR. Scientists sequenced DNA from unsorted PBMC on ten immunoSEQ deep assay plates. Assay: immunoSEQ multiplex PCR; the TCRdb copy retains only in-frame clones and omits some. Of hundreds of thousands of clones in the sample, roughly four fifths were seen once. Germline loops: CDR1 MNHEY, CDR2 SMNVEV (reference sequence). CDR3 length: 11 residues. V was clipped by 4 bases and J by 0 bases, with 1 base between them. The specimen was PBMCs. This chain uses TRBV27 with TRBJ2-7; D is uncertain. The sequence derives from a woman aged 40 to 49 in good health. Some clones in this sample may be carry-over from other donors' samples. CDR3 region: CASSYSYEQYF. The CDR3 coding sequence is TGTGCCAGCAGTTACTCCTACGAGCAGTACTTC.